Included here is one T cell receptor (beta chain) sequence, with context. What it recognizes is unknown. Germline CDR1 is SGDLS and CDR2 is YYNGEE. V was pared by 4 bases and J by 4 bases, with 9 bases between. The CDR3 runs to 13 residues. This record belongs to a study of siplizumab effects on memory and regulatory T cells. Overall study findings and caveats: Roughly 80-97% of proliferating CD4+ or CD8+ clones lacked an assignable naive or memory phenotype.

Only in-frame clones appear in the TCRdb table, and some are missing; sequencing was by immunoSEQ multiplex PCR. This sample has about 100,000 clones, with about nine tenths found just once. Sequencing was performed on CD4+ T cells sorted from blood. The receptor's source is a human donor in good health. Some clones in this sample may be carry-over from other donors' samples. The chain carries TRBV9 and TRBJ1-5; D is perhaps TRBD1 (6 bases). CDR3 DNA sequence: TGTGCCAGCAGCCCGGACAGAAATCAGCCCCAGCATTTT. Its translation: CASSPDRNQPQHF.